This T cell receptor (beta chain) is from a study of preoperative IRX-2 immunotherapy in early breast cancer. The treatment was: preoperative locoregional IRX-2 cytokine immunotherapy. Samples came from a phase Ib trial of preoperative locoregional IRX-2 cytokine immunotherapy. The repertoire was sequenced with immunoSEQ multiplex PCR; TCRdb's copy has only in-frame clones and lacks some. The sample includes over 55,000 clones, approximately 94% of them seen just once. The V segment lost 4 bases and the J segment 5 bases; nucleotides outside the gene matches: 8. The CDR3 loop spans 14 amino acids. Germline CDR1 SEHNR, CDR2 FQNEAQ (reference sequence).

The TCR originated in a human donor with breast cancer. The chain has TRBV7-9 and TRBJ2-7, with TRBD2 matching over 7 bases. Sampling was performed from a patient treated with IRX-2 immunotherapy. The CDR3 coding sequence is TGTGCCAGCAGCTACCCCGCGGGGGTCGACGAGCAGTACTTC. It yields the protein CASSYPAGVDEQYF.